A single sample gave rise to the 28 T cell receptor beta chains below, sequenced in a study of T-cell reconstitution after alpha-beta-depleted transplantation in children. Unique molecular identifiers were incorporated into the prepared TCRbeta library. Using its own MiXCR run on the PCR reads, TCRdb lists one record per CDR3 protein. The table lists 230,000 or so distinct CDR3 sequences, around 12% of them singletons. Sequences were derived from PBMCs from the stem cell graft donor, sampled from the stem cell graft. The receptor source for this set is a human donor who donated a stem cell graft to a child with acute lymphoblastic leukemia.

This clonotype was counted at least ten times. J is TRBJ1-2 and V is TRBV5-1; D unresolved. The CDR3 totals 14 residues. Germline loops: CDR1 SGHRS, CDR2 YFSETQ. V gave up 0 bases and J gave up 8 bases, with 14 bases separating them. Written as DNA, the CDR3 is TGCGCCAGCAGCTTGGAAGGACCCGAGGAGGGCTACACCTTC. Translation gives CASSLEGPEEGYTF.

This clonotype was seen many times. The chain has TRBV6-5 and TRBJ2-4; 7 nucleotides align to TRBD1. Germline CDR1 and CDR2: MNHEY and SVGAGI. The CDR3 has 16 amino acids. The V and J ends lost 2 bases and 0 bases, in that order; junction bases with no gene match: 4. CDR3 DNA sequence: TGTGCCAGCAGTTACCCTGGACAGGTAGCCAAAAACATTCAGTACTTC. This sequence encodes CASSYPGQVAKNIQYF.

This clonotype appeared many times. The chain uses TRBV7-6 and TRBJ2-3; tentatively, D is TRBD1 (6 bases). The CDR3 sequence is 16 residues long. Germline assignment: CDR1 SGHVS and CDR2 FNYEAQ. The V gene lost 1 base and the J gene lost 1 base, with 12 bases spanning the gap. In DNA, the CDR3 is TGTGCCAGCAGCTTAGATCAGGGGATGGGCACAGATACGCAGTATTTT. This sequence encodes CASSLDQGMGTDTQYF.

This clonotype was seen a few times. This sequence joins TRBV20-1 and TRBJ2-7; 8 nucleotides align to TRBD1. V lost 6 bases and J lost 4; bases outside the gene matches: 11. The CDR3 has 14 residues. CDR1 and CDR2 from the germline V gene are DFQATT and SNEGSKA (reference sequence). The CDR3 loop reads CSASRTGYTYEQYF. The CDR3 DNA is TGCAGTGCCTCCCGGACAGGGTATACGTACGAGCAGTACTTC.

This clonotype appeared many times. The chain uses TRBV4-3 and TRBJ1-1, with D uncertain. Germline values: CDR1 LGHNA, CDR2 YSLEER. The V gene lost 0 bases and the J gene lost 3 bases, with 20 bases spanning the gap. CDR3 length equals 18 residues. CDR3 bases: TGCGCCAGCAGCCAAGATACGGGCATCAGGACGTTGGACACTGAAGCTTTCTTT. Translation: CASSQDTGIRTLDTEAFF.

This clonotype has ten or more counts. The chain recombines TRBV29-1 with TRBJ1-3; 7 bases map to TRBD1. Trimming cost V 3 bases and J 3 bases; bases outside gene matches: 2. The CDR3 is made up of 13 amino acids. CDR1 and CDR2 from the germline V gene are SQVTM and ANQGSEA. DNA of the CDR3: TGCAGCGTTGAGACAGGGCATGGAAACACCATATATTTT. This codes for CSVETGHGNTIYF.

The chain links TRBV5-1 to TRBJ2-1, with D tentatively TRBD1 (6 bases). The V and J ends lost 2 bases and 1 base respectively, with 13 bases between them. In germline, CDR1 is SGHRS, CDR2 YFSETQ. This CDR3 has 16 residues. CDR3 sequence reads: CASSFGVRGSYNEQFF. The CDR3 region has the DNA TGCGCCAGCAGCTTCGGGGTGAGGGGGTCCTACAATGAGCAGTTCTTC.

This clonotype was observed at least ten times. This chain joins TRBV7-8 and TRBJ2-3, with D uncertain. Per germline, CDR1 SGHVS and CDR2 FQNEAQ. The CDR3 is made up of 12 amino acids. Trimming left V 5 bases short and J 11 bases short, with 14 bases between. DNA of the CDR3: TGTGCCAGCAGCCAGAGTTCTCAGGAGCAGTATTTT. Translating it yields CASSQSSQEQYF.

This clonotype was seen ten or more times. CDR3 residues: CSAILIVGGEQYF. For the CDR3, the DNA is TGCAGCGCCATCCTCATCGTGGGGGGAGAGCAGTACTTC. The V gene is TRBV29-1, the J gene TRBJ2-7, with D perhaps matching TRBD2 (6 bases). The germline gives CDR1 SQVTM, CDR2 ANQGSEA. CDR3 size: 13 residues. V shed 7 bases and J shed 7 bases, with 20 bases lying between them.

There are many counts of this clonotype. The chain is built from TRBV20-1 and TRBJ1-1; D gene uncertain. Trimming removed 2 bases from V and 6 bases from J, with 10 bases in between. Germline CDR1 is DFQATT and CDR2 is SNEGSKA (reference sequence). The CDR3 runs 12 residues. Here the CDR3 reads CSARPQPSEAFF. The CDR3 region has the DNA TGCAGTGCTAGACCCCAGCCTTCTGAAGCTTTCTTT.

A note on this clonotype: This may arise from a read error, as a much more abundant clone is one base away. The rearrangement joins TRBV5-1 to TRBJ2-1, with D perhaps given as TRBD1 or TRBD2 (6 bases each). This CDR3 region has 17 residues. V lost 4 bases to trimming and J lost 5 bases, with 22 bases between them. The germline gives CDR1 SGHRS, CDR2 YFSETQ. The CDR3 reads CASSLQGPAGSDNEQFF. The CDR3 DNA reads TGCGCCAGCAGCCTGCAGGGGCCGGCGGGATCGGACAATGAGCAGTTCTTC.

This clonotype was counted at least ten times. The rearrangement joins TRBV5-1 to TRBJ2-3; TRBD2 might be the D (5 bases). CDR1 and CDR2 (germline): SGHRS, YFSETQ. The V end lost 1 base, the J end lost 4 bases, and 13 bases lay between the germline ends. The CDR3 extends over 15 amino acids. CDR3 protein: CASSLWGDSADTQYF. The CDR3 DNA reads as TGCGCCAGCAGCTTGTGGGGAGATTCTGCAGATACGCAGTATTTT.

J is TRBJ2-2 and V is TRBV5-1; no definite D call. This CDR3 has 14 amino acids. V lost 1 base and J lost 2, with 6 bases in between. The germline V gene encodes CDR1 SGHRS and CDR2 YFSETQ. CDR3 nucleotide sequence: TGCGCCAGCAGCTTGACTATTAACACCGGGGAGCTGTTTTTT. Its translation: CASSLTINTGELFF.

In its sample, this clonotype was seen many times. The gene calls are TRBV6-6 and TRBJ2-7; D unresolved. The V end lost 6 bases, the J end lost 6 bases, and 9 bases lay between the germline ends. This CDR3 region has 11 residues. Germline CDR1 is MNHNY and CDR2 is SVGAGI (reference sequence). CDR3 sequence: CASSPLGEQYF. Written as DNA, the CDR3 is TGTGCCAGCAGCCCTCTCGGCGAGCAGTACTTC.

This clonotype was observed many times. J is TRBJ1-2 and V is TRBV4-1; D may be TRBD1 (5 bases). The CDR3 is 14 residues long. The germline CDR1 and CDR2 sequences are MGHRA and YSYEKL. Trimming took off 2 bases at V and 6 bases at J, with 13 bases between the two ends. CDR3 region: CASSQFQGVDGYTF. In DNA, the CDR3 is TGCGCCAGCAGCCAATTTCAGGGCGTCGATGGCTACACCTTC.

The gene calls are TRBV7-2 and TRBJ1-2, with D possibly TRBD1 on 5 matching bases. There are 13 residues in the CDR3. In germline, CDR1 is SGHTA, CDR2 FQGNSA. V dropped 6 bases and J dropped 6 bases, with 14 bases sitting between them. CDR3 region: CASSPNWGDGYTF. The CDR3 region has the DNA TGTGCCAGCAGTCCTAATTGGGGGGATGGCTACACCTTC.

Many counts were recorded for this clonotype. The rearrangement uses TRBV5-1 and TRBJ2-1; 7 positions match TRBD1. The trim removed 0 bases at V and 7 bases at J, leaving 7 bases unmatched. CDR3 length: 15 residues. CDR1 and CDR2 (germline): SGHRS, YFSETQ. The CDR3 sequence: CASSLDRGQLNEQFF. The CDR3 nucleotides are TGCGCCAGCAGCTTGGACAGGGGTCAATTGAATGAGCAGTTCTTC.

The chain employs TRBV25-1 and TRBJ2-5; D gene unclear. The CDR3 runs 15 residues. CDR1 MGHDK and CDR2 SYGVNS come from the germline V gene. V was trimmed by 1 base and J by 3 bases, leaving 12 bases between them. CDR3 nucleotides: TGTGCCAGCAGTGAATTGAGTTGGAGTGAAGAGACCCAGTACTTC. This sequence encodes CASSELSWSEETQYF. Full variable domain (missing parts from reference TRBV25-1 and TRBJ2-5): EADIYQTPRYLVIGTGKKITLECSQTMGHDKMYWYQQDPGMELHLIHYSYGVNSTEKGDLSSESTVSRIRTEHFPLTLESARPSHTSQYLCASSELSWSEETQYFGPGTRLLVL.

This clonotype appeared many times. This rearrangement joins TRBV4-3 to TRBJ2-3; 13 positions agree with TRBD2. Germline V lookup: CDR1 LGHNA, CDR2 YSLEER. This CDR3 spans 19 amino acids. V trimming: 0 bases; J trimming: 4 bases; junction bases outside the gene matches: 10. The CDR3 coding sequence is TGCGCCAGCAGCCAAGACCTGACTAGCGGGGGGTCATACGCAGATACGCAGTATTTT. This codes for CASSQDLTSGGSYADTQYF.

This clonotype came up many times. The chain carries TRBV2 and TRBJ2-5; D possibly corresponds to TRBD1 (6 bases). V was shortened by 6 bases and J by 0 bases, with 17 bases between the two germline ends. The CDR3 runs 16 residues. In germline, CDR1 is SNHLY, CDR2 FYNNEI. The CDR3 region is CASSYRDIGYQETQYF. CDR3 nucleotides: TGTGCCAGCAGCTACCGGGACATAGGGTACCAAGAGACCCAGTACTTC.

This chain links TRBV9 with TRBJ2-1, with 12 nucleotides matching TRBD2. Germline V gives CDR1 SGDLS, CDR2 YYNGEE. This CDR3 spans 15 amino acids. Trimming took 2 bases from V and 8 from J; bases not matched to a gene: 5. This CDR3 is CASSVRLAGAYEQFF. CDR3 nucleotide sequence: TGTGCCAGCAGCGTTCGACTAGCGGGAGCGTATGAGCAGTTCTTC. Full variable domain (missing parts from reference TRBV9 and TRBJ2-1): DSGVTQTPKHLITATGQRVTLRCSPRSGDLSVYWYQQSLDQGLQFLIQYYNGEERAKGNILERFSAQQFPDLHSELNLSSLELGDSALYFCASSVRLAGAYEQFFGPGTRLTVL.

V and J are TRBV10-3 and TRBJ1-4; 12 nucleotides match TRBD1. This CDR3 contains 19 residues. Germline V gene lookup returns CDR1 ENHRY and CDR2 SYGVKD. Trimming removed 1 base from V and 0 bases from J; junction bases left unmatched: 6. The CDR3 here is CAISEWDRGRSATNEKLFF. The CDR3 nucleotides read TGTGCCATCAGTGAGTGGGACAGGGGGCGTTCTGCAACTAATGAAAAACTGTTTTTT.

The table lists this clonotype with many counts. The genes are TRBV4-3 and TRBJ2-2, with 8 nucleotides matching TRBD1. The CDR3 length is 15 residues. V lost 2 bases to trimming and J lost 3 bases; unmatched junction nucleotides: 2. Germline CDR1 reads LGHNA; CDR2 reads YSLEER. CDR3 amino acids: CASSQTGGDTGELFF. The CDR3, as DNA: TGCGCCAGCAGCCAAACAGGGGGAGACACCGGGGAGCTGTTTTTT.

This clonotype has a single count. This chain uses TRBV5-5 with TRBJ1-1, with TRBD1 matching over 10 bases. The junction had 9 bases not matched to a gene; V was cut back by 5 bases and J by 2 bases. There are 16 residues in the CDR3. Per germline, CDR1 SGHKS and CDR2 YYEKEE (reference sequence). The CDR3 DNA reads as TGTGCCAGCAGTAACCGGGACAGGGGCTTAAACACTGAAGCTTTCTTT. Its protein product is CASSNRDRGLNTEAFF.

This clonotype was detected ten times or more. The gene calls are TRBV5-6 and TRBJ2-5; the match to TRBD2 covers 7 bases. V gave up 1 base and J gave up 3 bases; unmatched junction bases: 6. In germline, CDR1 is SGHDT, CDR2 YYEEEE. The CDR3 sequence is 15 residues long. The CDR3 sequence is CASSLRPGREETQYF. The CDR3 nucleotides read TGTGCCAGCAGCTTGCGTCCGGGGAGGGAAGAGACCCAGTACTTC.

In this sample, this clonotype turned up many times. This chain uses TRBV20-1 with TRBJ1-2; TRBD1 might be the D (5 bases). V lost 0 bases and J 7 bases, leaving 15 bases between the germline ends. Germline V gene sequence: CDR1 DFQATT, CDR2 SNEGSKA (reference sequence). This CDR3 is 14 amino acids long. The chain's CDR3 is CSARDRLGTSGYTF. The CDR3 DNA reads as TGCAGTGCTAGAGATCGTCTGGGGACGAGTGGCTACACCTTC.

This clonotype was seen ten or more times. V usage is TRBV6-6 and J usage is TRBJ2-7; D is uncertain. Germline CDR1 reads MNHNY; CDR2 reads SVGAGI (reference sequence). The V gene lost 5 bases and the J gene lost 3 bases, with 5 bases spanning the gap. The CDR3 runs 11 residues. The CDR3 loop is CASSQVYEQYF. The CDR3 DNA is TGTGCCAGCAGTCAGGTCTACGAGCAGTACTTC.

This clonotype was observed a few times. The rearrangement links TRBV24-1 to TRBJ1-1; 9 bases agree with TRBD1. The V gene end was trimmed by 1 base and the J gene end by 6 bases; junction bases not matched to a gene: 8. CDR1 and CDR2 from the germline V gene are KGHDR and SFDVKD. The CDR3 is 16 residues long. The CDR3: CATSDLSVQGAAEAFF. DNA of the CDR3: TGTGCCACCAGTGATTTATCGGTACAGGGGGCAGCTGAAGCTTTCTTT.